This TCR beta chain was recovered during a study of cytomegalovirus exposure and HLA in healthy donors. Looking at the study overall: When over 300 donors were genotyped, 80% to 90% of them were found to fall in the Caucasian-associated ancestry cluster. Study results and caveats: Most TCRs appeared rarely, but some public TCRs recurred in many donors.

Of note for this clone: Its antigen is still unknown.

Germline values: CDR1 MDHEN, CDR2 SYDVKM. CDR3 length equals 12 residues. V was trimmed by 5 bases and J by 9 bases, leaving 11 bases between them. With 60 Vbeta and 13 Jbeta primers, the PCR was carried out. The table came from immunoSEQ multiplex PCR; TCRdb's copy has only in-frame clones and leaves some out. The sample lists about 160,000 clones; less than 90% were seen once. The chain links TRBV28 to TRBJ2-1; no firm D call. The TCR comes from a woman aged 18 to 35 in good health and CMV-seronegative. Sequenced input: PBMCs. Here the CDR3 reads CASSPQNREQFF. As DNA, the CDR3 is TGTGCCAGCAGTCCCCAGAACCGTGAGCAGTTCTTC.